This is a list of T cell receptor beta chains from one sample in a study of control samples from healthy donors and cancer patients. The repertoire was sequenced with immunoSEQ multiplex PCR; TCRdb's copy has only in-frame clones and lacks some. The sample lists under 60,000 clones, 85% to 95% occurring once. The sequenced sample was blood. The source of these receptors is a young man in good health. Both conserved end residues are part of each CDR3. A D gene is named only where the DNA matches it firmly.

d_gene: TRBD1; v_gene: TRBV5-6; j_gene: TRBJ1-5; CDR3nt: TGTGCCAGCAGCTTGTCAGGGGGGGGGCGCAATCAGCCCCAGCATTTT; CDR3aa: CASSLSGGGRNQPQHF
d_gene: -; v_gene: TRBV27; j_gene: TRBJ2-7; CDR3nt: TGTGCCAGCAGTACGGCACAGGGCAGCTCCTACGAGCAGTACTTC; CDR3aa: CASSTAQGSSYEQYF
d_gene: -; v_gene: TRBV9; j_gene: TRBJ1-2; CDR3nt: TGTGCCAGCAGCGTATCCGAGAACTATGGCTACACCTTC; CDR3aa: CASSVSENYGYTF
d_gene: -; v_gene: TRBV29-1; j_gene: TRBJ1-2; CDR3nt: TGCAGCGTTGAAGGCAGGGATGATGGCTATGGCTACACCTTC; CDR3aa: CSVEGRDDGYGYTF
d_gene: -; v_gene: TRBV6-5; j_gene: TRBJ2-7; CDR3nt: TGTGCCAGCAGTAGGACAGTGACCGTCTCCTACGAGCAGTACTTC; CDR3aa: CASSRTVTVSYEQYF
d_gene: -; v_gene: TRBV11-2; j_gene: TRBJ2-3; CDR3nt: TGTGCCAGCAGCTTGGAAAAAATCGGGCAGTACCCAGATACGCAGTATTTT; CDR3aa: CASSLEKIGQYPDTQYF
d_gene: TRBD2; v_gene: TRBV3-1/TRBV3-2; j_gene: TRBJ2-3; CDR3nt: TGTGCCAGCAGCCAAGATCTGCCTAGCGGGAGAACAGATACGCAGTATTTT; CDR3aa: CASSQDLPSGRTDTQYF
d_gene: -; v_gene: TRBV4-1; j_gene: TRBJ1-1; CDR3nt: TGCGCCAGCAGCCAAGTTGGGATGAGGAACACTGAAGCTTTCTTT; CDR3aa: CASSQVGMRNTEAFF
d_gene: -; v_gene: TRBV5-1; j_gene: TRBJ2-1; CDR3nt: TGCGCCAGCAGCTTGGGGGGCGAGACTAGTCACAATGAGCAGTTCTTC; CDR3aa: CASSLGGETSHNEQFF
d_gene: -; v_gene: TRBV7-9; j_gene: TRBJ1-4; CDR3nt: TGTGCCAGCAGCGAAGCGGGGCAACTGTTTTTT; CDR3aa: CASSEAGQLFF
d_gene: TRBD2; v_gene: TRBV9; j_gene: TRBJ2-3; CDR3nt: TGTGCCAGCAGCCGAACCCAAACTAGCGGGAGAGGGACAGATACGCAGTATTTT; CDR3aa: CASSRTQTSGRGTDTQYF
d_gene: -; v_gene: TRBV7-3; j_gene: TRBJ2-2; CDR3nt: TGTGCCAGCAGCCGAAACCAGGGTCCGAACACCGGGGAGCTGTTTTTT; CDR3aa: CASSRNQGPNTGELFF